These 7 T cell receptor beta chains came from one sample sequenced in a study of neurological immune-mediated disorders. TCRdb reprocessed the 5' RACE reads via MiXCR and lists one record per CDR3 protein. The repertoire includes roughly 48,000 distinct CDR3 sequences, approximately 5.8% of them detected once, and over 1.2% sits in the top ten. What was sequenced was CD4+ T cells from blood. The source of these receptors is a woman in her late teens or twenties with multiple sclerosis.

In its sample, this clonotype was seen many times. CDR3 protein: CSATFQGVQSEQFF. The DNA of the CDR3 is TGCAGTGCTACCTTTCAGGGAGTACAATCAGAGCAGTTCTTC. The V and J genes are TRBV20-1 and TRBJ2-1; D could derive from TRBD1 or TRBD2 (5 bases each). The CDR3 totals 14 residues. Germline assignment: CDR1 DFQATT and CDR2 SNEGSKA (reference sequence). The V end lost 4 bases, the J end lost 10 bases, and 20 bases lay between the germline ends.

Here the CDR3 reads CSARGVLGRGTKNIQYF. The CDR3 DNA is TGCAGTGCTAGGGGTGTACTTGGACGAGGGACCAAAAACATTCAGTACTTC. J is TRBJ2-4 and V is TRBV20-1; D perhaps matches TRBD2 (5 bases). Per germline, CDR1 DFQATT and CDR2 SNEGSKA (reference sequence). V was cut by 3 bases and J by 2 bases, with 20 bases left in between. The CDR3 loop spans 17 amino acids.

This clonotype was recorded many times. This chain uses TRBV20-1 with TRBJ1-6; D not resolved. The CDR3 covers 16 residues. Trimming took off 6 bases at V and 2 bases at J, with 17 bases between the two ends. The germline gives CDR1 DFQATT, CDR2 SNEGSKA (reference sequence). CDR3 region: CSAEGLGEAYNSPLHF. Here the CDR3 DNA reads TGCAGTGCCGAGGGTCTTGGCGAAGCCTATAATTCACCCCTCCACTTT.

This clonotype occurred a few times. This sequence joins TRBV29-1 and TRBJ1-2; the D gene is possibly TRBD1 (5 bases). CDR3 size: 14 residues. V was clipped by 3 bases and J by 1 base, with 12 bases between them. Germline V lookup: CDR1 SQVTM, CDR2 ANQGSEA. The CDR3 DNA reads TGCAGCGTTGACAGCGGGACGGATAACTATGGCTACACCTTC. Encoded protein: CSVDSGTDNYGYTF.

This clonotype was detected ten times or more. The J gene is TRBJ1-2, the V gene TRBV3-1; D is perhaps TRBD1 (5 bases). Per the germline V gene, CDR1 is LGHDT and CDR2 is YNNKEL (reference sequence). V was trimmed by 2 bases and J by 2 bases, leaving 12 bases between them. This CDR3 has 15 amino acids. In nucleotides, the CDR3 is TGTGCCAGCAGCCAAAGGGACCGAGCCAACTATGGCTACACCTTC. Its protein product is CASSQRDRANYGYTF. Full variable domain (missing parts from reference TRBV3-1 and TRBJ1-2): DTAVSQTPKYLVTQMGNDKSIKCEQNLGHDTMYWYKQDSKKFLKIMFSYNNKELIINETVPNRFSPKSPDKAHLNLHINSLELGDSAVYFCASSQRDRANYGYTFGSGTRLTVV.

This clonotype has ten or more counts. This chain joins TRBV25-1 and TRBJ1-2; D not resolved. V lost 3 bases and J lost 6, with 8 bases in between. Germline CDR1 is MGHDK and CDR2 is SYGVNS. This CDR3 has 12 residues. The CDR3 DNA is TGTGCCAGCAGTGATTACTGGCATGGCTACACCTTC. Amino acids: CASSDYWHGYTF.

This clonotype has at least ten counts. The rearrangement uses TRBV11-2 and TRBJ1-2; D might be TRBD1 (6 bases). The germline V gene encodes CDR1 SGHAT and CDR2 FQNNGV. Trimming removed 5 bases from V and 0 bases from J, with 16 bases in between. The CDR3 has 16 amino acids. In DNA, the CDR3 is TGTGCCAGCAGCCTTAGACCGACAGGCGCTAACTATGGCTACACCTTC. Translation: CASSLRPTGANYGYTF.